The 31 T cell receptor beta chains reported below all come from one sample, sequenced in a study of shared clonotypes between healthy human individuals. Profiled with immunoSEQ multiplex PCR; TCRdb holds only in-frame clones, not every one. Among 1.4 million to 1.5 million clones listed, around 97% were seen once. Specimen: naive CD4+ T cells sorted from blood. This sample's subset: CD45RA+ positively selected. The source of these receptors is a man aged 30 to 39 in good health.

As for this clone: The identical CDR3 is also encoded by other nucleotide sequences in the sample. This chain links TRBV18 with TRBJ1-5; 11 bases are shared with TRBD1. Germline CDR1 KGHSH, CDR2 LQKENI. This CDR3 has 15 amino acids. The V and J ends lost 2 bases and 4 bases, in that order; junction bases with no gene match: 1. The CDR3 bases are TGTGCCAGCTCACCAGGGACAGGGGGGAATCAGCCCCAGCATTTT. This sequence encodes CASSPGTGGNQPQHF. The whole variable domain, filled in from reference TRBV18 and TRBJ1-5, reads NAGVMQNPRHLVRRRGQEARLRCSPMKGHSHVYWYRQLPEEGLKFMVYLQKENIIDESGMPKERFSAEFPKEGPSILRIQQVVRGDSAAYFCASSPGTGGNQPQHFGDGTRLSIL.

This clone was recorded only once. The rearrangement joins TRBV20-1 to TRBJ2-7; no firm D call. Deletions cut 6 bases from V and 6 bases from J, with 9 bases between. CDR3 length equals 10 residues. Germline V gene lookup returns CDR1 DFQATT and CDR2 SNEGSKA (reference sequence). This chain's CDR3 is CSAATSEQYF. CDR3 DNA sequence: TGCAGTGCCGCGACGTCCGAGCAGTACTTC.

V is TRBV5-1 and J is TRBJ1-5, with TRBD1 as a possible D gene (5 bases). The V gene lost 4 bases and the J gene lost 7 bases, with 15 bases spanning the gap. Per germline, CDR1 SGHRS and CDR2 YFSETQ. The CDR3 has 14 residues. The CDR3 DNA reads as TGCGCCAGCAGCCTTGGTGACAGTGGGCAGCCCCAGCATTTT. Amino acids: CASSLGDSGQPQHF.

The rearrangement joins TRBV2 to TRBJ1-5, with D unresolved. Germline CDR1 and CDR2: SNHLY and FYNNEI. The V gene lost 6 bases and the J gene lost 3 bases, with 6 bases spanning the gap. There are 12 residues in the CDR3. This CDR3 reads CASSRANQPQHF. The CDR3 nucleotides are TGTGCCAGCAGCCGTGCCAATCAGCCCCAGCATTTT.

The rearrangement joins TRBV7-9 to TRBJ2-7; D is perhaps TRBD1 (6 bases). The CDR3 spans 13 residues. Per the germline V gene, CDR1 is SEHNR and CDR2 is FQNEAQ (reference sequence). Trimming pared 6 bases from V and 6 bases from J, leaving 15 bases between. The CDR3 loop is CASSFGSGVEQYF. CDR3 DNA: TGTGCCAGCAGTTTCGGCTCAGGGGTCGAGCAGTACTTC.

The chain carries TRBV7-9 and TRBJ1-5; perhaps TRBD1 as D (5 bases). The CDR3 length is 15 residues. With 5 bases removed from V and 4 bases from J, the gap between germline ends came to 15 bases. Looked up from germline, CDR1 is SEHNR and CDR2 is FQNEAQ (reference sequence). CDR3 nucleotide sequence: TGTGCCAGCAGCCGAAATGTGGGGGTAAATCAGCCCCAGCATTTT. As protein: CASSRNVGVNQPQHF.

This chain uses TRBV28 with TRBJ2-5; 8 nucleotides align to TRBD1. This CDR3 contains 15 residues. V dropped 1 base and J dropped 2; count of bases not matched to a gene: 3. Germline-derived CDR1 and CDR2 are MDHEN and SYDVKM. Here the CDR3 DNA reads TGTGCCAGCAGTTTATCTGGGACAGGACAAGAGACCCAGTACTTC. Its translation: CASSLSGTGQETQYF.

The chain combines TRBV18 with TRBJ2-2; D is unresolved. The CDR3 sequence is 16 residues long. The V end lost 3 bases, the J end lost 3 bases, and 14 bases lay between the germline ends. CDR1 and CDR2 (germline): KGHSH, LQKENI. This CDR3 reads CASSPSKDKDTGELFF. The DNA for the CDR3 is TGTGCCAGCTCACCGAGCAAAGACAAGGACACCGGGGAGCTGTTTTTT.

The chain couples TRBV5-1 to TRBJ1-4; 8 nucleotides agree with TRBD1. There are 15 residues in the CDR3. V shed 7 bases and J 2 bases; nucleotides not matched to a gene: 7. Germline CDR1 is SGHRS and CDR2 is YFSETQ. CDR3 nucleotides: TGCGCCAGCTCAACTACAGGGGGGACTAATGAAAAACTGTTTTTT. Amino acids: CASSTTGGTNEKLFF. The variable domain in full, completed from reference TRBV5-1 and TRBJ1-4, reads KAGVTQTPRYLIKTRGQQVTLSCSPISGHRSVSWYQQTPGQGLQFLFEYFSETQRNKGNFPGRFSGRQFSNSRSEMNVSTLELGDSALYLCASSTTGGTNEKLFFGSGTQLSVL.

This chain connects TRBV7-8 to TRBJ2-3, with 10 bases identical to TRBD1. Trimming removed 6 bases from V and 3 bases from J; junction bases left unmatched: 9. The CDR3 runs to 16 residues. Germline CDR1 reads SGHVS; CDR2 reads FQNEAQ. CDR3 nucleotide sequence: TGTGCCAGCAGTCTGGGACAGGGGATGGGGACAGATACGCAGTATTTT. It codes for CASSLGQGMGTDTQYF. Full variable domain (outside the CDR3, taken from reference TRBV7-8 and TRBJ2-3): GAGVSQSPRYKVAKRGQDVALRCDPISGHVSLFWYQQALGQGPEFLTYFQNEAQLDKSGLPSDRFFAERPEGSVSTLKIQRTQQEDSAVYLCASSLGQGMGTDTQYFGPGTRLTVL.

The chain couples TRBV6-1 to TRBJ1-4; tentatively, D is TRBD1 (5 bases). Per germline, CDR1 MNHNS and CDR2 SASEGT. The CDR3 runs to 16 residues. Trimming removed 1 base at V and 7 bases at J, with 16 bases between. The CDR3 here is CASSEVPGRSTEKLFF. In DNA form, the CDR3 reads TGTGCCAGCAGTGAAGTCCCGGGACGGAGTACTGAAAAACTGTTTTTT.

The chain has TRBV1 and TRBJ2-3; the table's D gene call, TRBD2, was not cross checked with the DNA. TRBV1 is a listed pseudogene. This CDR3 has 15 amino acids. Written as DNA, the CDR3 is TGCACCAGCAGCCAAGTTTCTAGAAGCGCAGATACGCAGTATTTT. This encodes CTSSQVSRSADTQYF.

This clone appeared once. The J gene is TRBJ2-7, the V gene TRBV10-3; weak D call: TRBD2 (5 bases). The CDR3 has 15 amino acids. Trimming removed 3 bases at V and 0 bases at J, with 12 bases between. Germline V lookup: CDR1 ENHRY, CDR2 SYGVKD. The CDR3 DNA is TGTGCCATCAGTGATTCGGGATCCGCCTCCTACGAGCAGTACTTC. Its protein is CAISDSGSASYEQYF.

The chain carries TRBV13 and TRBJ2-7; weak D call: TRBD2 (5 bases). Trimming removed 3 bases at V and 7 bases at J, with 16 bases between. The germline gives CDR1 PRHDT, CDR2 FYEKMQ (reference sequence). CDR3 length equals 14 residues. Here the CDR3 reads CASSFRTQEREQYF. CDR3 DNA: TGTGCCAGCAGCTTTAGGACTCAGGAGAGGGAGCAGTACTTC.

This chain links TRBV6-1 with TRBJ1-2; D unresolved. The germline gives CDR1 MNHNS, CDR2 SASEGT. This CDR3 is 13 amino acids long. V was shortened by 1 base and J by 4 bases, with 7 bases between the two germline ends. In DNA, the CDR3 is TGTGCCAGCAGTGAAGGGTCGGGCTATGGCTACACCTTC. Its protein is CASSEGSGYGYTF.

DNA for the CDR3: TGTGCCAGCAGCCTAATAATGAGGACTAGCGGTATCTCCTACGAGCAGTACTTC. Protein: CASSLIMRTSGISYEQYF. The chain couples TRBV7-8 to TRBJ2-7; 10 nucleotides match TRBD2. Germline trimming cut 5 bases from V and 0 bases from J; bases unmatched to any gene: 13. The CDR3 is 18 residues long. The germline CDR1 and CDR2 sequences are SGHVS and FQNEAQ.

The V call is TRBV5-1, the J call TRBJ2-7; D call uncertain. The germline gives CDR1 SGHRS, CDR2 YFSETQ. The V and J ends lost 0 bases and 2 bases respectively, with 12 bases between them. CDR3 length equals 15 residues. The CDR3, as DNA: TGCGCCAGCAGCTTGGTGATGACGGATACCTACGAGCAGTACTTC. It yields the protein CASSLVMTDTYEQYF. Variable domain in full (rest from reference TRBV5-1 and TRBJ2-7): KAGVTQTPRYLIKTRGQQVTLSCSPISGHRSVSWYQQTPGQGLQFLFEYFSETQRNKGNFPGRFSGRQFSNSRSEMNVSTLELGDSALYLCASSLVMTDTYEQYFGPGTRLTVT.

V and J are TRBV10-1 and TRBJ2-4, with unresolved D. The CDR3 spans 14 residues. The germline CDR1 and CDR2 sequences are WNHNN and SYGVQD (reference sequence). Trimming left V 6 bases short and J 0 bases short, with 9 bases between. The CDR3 bases are TGCGCCAGCAGGGCTGATGAAGCCAAAAACATTCAGTACTTC. This sequence encodes CASRADEAKNIQYF.

The V gene is TRBV7-2, the J gene TRBJ1-5; D is unclear. V was clipped by 1 base and J by 0 bases, with 13 bases between them. Germline values: CDR1 SGHTA, CDR2 FQGNSA. The CDR3 covers 17 residues. CDR3 amino acids: CASSLVGGRYSNQPQHF. The CDR3 DNA sequence: TGTGCCAGCAGCTTAGTAGGCGGAAGGTATAGCAATCAGCCCCAGCATTTT.

This clone showed up just once. The rearrangement uses TRBV6-4 and TRBJ2-1, with D unresolved. The CDR3 runs 12 residues. In germline, CDR1 is MRHNA, CDR2 SNTAGT. V was clipped by 1 base and J by 5 bases, with 3 bases between them. The CDR3 DNA reads TGTGCCAGCAGTGACTTCAACAATGAGCAGTTCTTC. Its translation is CASSDFNNEQFF.

This clone was found once. The rearrangement links TRBV27 to TRBJ2-1; 9 bases are a match to TRBD2. The CDR3 runs to 24 residues. The V segment lost 3 bases and the J segment 1 base; nucleotides outside the gene matches: 28. Germline values: CDR1 MNHEY, CDR2 SMNVEV (reference sequence). The CDR3 DNA reads as TGTGCCAGCAGTTTTGTCCGGGGGGCCCCGGGGCCTAGCGGGACGCTCAGGTCCTACAATGAGCAGTTCTTC. Translation gives CASSFVRGAPGPSGTLRSYNEQFF.

The gene calls are TRBV7-2 and TRBJ2-7, with 12 nucleotides matching TRBD2. The V and J ends lost 6 bases and 5 bases, in that order; junction bases with no gene match: 11. This CDR3 has 16 amino acids. Germline lookup yields CDR1 SGHTA and CDR2 FQGNSA. Here the CDR3 DNA reads TGTGCCAGCAGGGCTGGACTAGCGGGAAGATTAGACGAGCAGTACTTC. Residues: CASRAGLAGRLDEQYF.

Comment on this clone: A read error may produce the germline difference seen at one junction end. The gene calls are TRBV10-3 and TRBJ2-7; 8 positions agree with TRBD2. Germline loops: CDR1 ENHRY, CDR2 SYGVKD. The CDR3 sequence is 11 residues long. In DNA, the CDR3 is TGTGCCATCAGTGCGGAGCGGGAGCTCGTCTTC. Translating it yields CAISAERELVF.

This chain links TRBV18 with TRBJ2-1, with 9 bases that match TRBD1. Losses at the gene ends were 3 bases for V and 8 bases for J; bases not matched to a gene: 5. Germline V CDR1 and CDR2: KGHSH, LQKENI. The CDR3 runs 14 residues. CDR3 protein: CASSPTGGSHEQFF. CDR3 bases: TGTGCCAGCTCACCGACAGGGGGGTCCCATGAGCAGTTCTTC. Combining the CDR3 with reference TRBV18 and TRBJ2-1 gives the whole variable domain NAGVMQNPRHLVRRRGQEARLRCSPMKGHSHVYWYRQLPEEGLKFMVYLQKENIIDESGMPKERFSAEFPKEGPSILRIQQVVRGDSAAYFCASSPTGGSHEQFFGPGTRLTVL.

V gene TRBV28 combines with J gene TRBJ1-5; no clear D gene. From germline, CDR1 is MDHEN and CDR2 SYDVKM. The CDR3 runs to 17 residues. Trimming took 2 bases from V and 1 from J, leaving 15 bases between them. CDR3 in amino acids: CASSLSSPGRSNQPQHF. CDR3 DNA sequence: TGTGCCAGCAGTTTAAGTAGTCCTGGACGAAGCAATCAGCCCCAGCATTTT.

This chain links TRBV7-3 with TRBJ2-1; perhaps TRBD1 as D (6 bases). Looked up from germline, CDR1 is SGHTA and CDR2 is FQGTGA. Deletions cut 2 bases from V and 3 bases from J, with 11 bases between. The CDR3 totals 15 residues. CDR3 amino acids: CASSLAYRDYNEQFF. CDR3 bases: TGTGCCAGCAGCTTAGCATACAGGGACTACAATGAGCAGTTCTTC.

The J gene is TRBJ2-7, the V gene TRBV5-4, with D possibly TRBD1 on 5 matching bases. This CDR3 contains 13 residues. The germline CDR1 and CDR2 sequences are SGHNT and YYREEE (reference sequence). Trimming took 7 bases from V and 0 from J, leaving 11 bases between them. For the CDR3, the DNA is TGTGCCAGCTTGGACACCACCTCCTACGAGCAGTACTTC. Encoded protein: CASLDTTSYEQYF.

The chain is built from TRBV2 and TRBJ2-3; maybe TRBD2 (6 bases). Between the trimmed V and J ends, which lost 6 bases and 4 bases, there was a span of 14 bases. The CDR3 loop spans 14 amino acids. The germline gives CDR1 SNHLY, CDR2 FYNNEI. In DNA, the CDR3 is TGTGCCAGCAGGAAGAGGACTAATCCAGATACGCAGTATTTT. Translated, it gives CASRKRTNPDTQYF. Using reference TRBV2 and TRBJ2-3 for the parts outside the CDR3, the full variable domain is EPEVTQTPSHQVTQMGQEVILRCVPISNHLYFYWYRQILGQKVEFLVSFYNNEISEKSEIFDDQFSVERPDGSNFTLKIRSTKLEDSAMYFCASRKRTNPDTQYFGPGTRLTVL.

This chain links TRBV7-2 with TRBJ2-1; 7 nucleotides align to TRBD2. Trimming took 1 base from V and 4 from J; bases not matched to a gene: 4. Germline assignment: CDR1 SGHTA and CDR2 FQGNSA. The CDR3 is 15 amino acids. The CDR3 DNA sequence: TGTGCCAGCAGCTTAGTTAGGGACTATTACAATGAGCAGTTCTTC. It yields the protein CASSLVRDYYNEQFF.

The rearrangement joins TRBV7-2 to TRBJ2-5; 7 bases align to TRBD1. V was clipped by 5 bases and J by 7 bases; unmatched bases: 7. The CDR3 contains 13 residues. The germline CDR1 and CDR2 sequences are SGHTA and FQGNSA. The CDR3 here is CASSLNRGGTQYF. CDR3 sequence (DNA): TGTGCCAGCAGCCTCAACAGGGGTGGGACCCAGTACTTC.

The CDR3 nucleotides are TGTGCCATCACCGGCGGGACTGGGGCGTCCGAGCAGTACTTC. Translation: CAITGGTGASEQYF. The rearrangement links TRBV10-3 to TRBJ2-7; tentatively, D is TRBD2 (6 bases). Germline V gene sequence: CDR1 ENHRY, CDR2 SYGVKD. The CDR3 extends over 14 amino acids. V shed 7 bases and J shed 6 bases, with 19 bases lying between them.